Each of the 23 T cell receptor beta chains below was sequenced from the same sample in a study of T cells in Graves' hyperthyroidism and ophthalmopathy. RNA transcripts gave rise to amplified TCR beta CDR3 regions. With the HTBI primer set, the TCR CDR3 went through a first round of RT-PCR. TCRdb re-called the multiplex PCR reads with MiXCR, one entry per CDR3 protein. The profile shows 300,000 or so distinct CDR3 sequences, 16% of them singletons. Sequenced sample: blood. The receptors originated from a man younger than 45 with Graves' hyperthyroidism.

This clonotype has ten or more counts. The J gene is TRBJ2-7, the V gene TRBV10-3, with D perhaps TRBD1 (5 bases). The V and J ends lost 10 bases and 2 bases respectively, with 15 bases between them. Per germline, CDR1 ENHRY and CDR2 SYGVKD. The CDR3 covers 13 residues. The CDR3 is CATSQGQAYEQYF. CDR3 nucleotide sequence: TGTGCCACCTCGCAGGGTCAAGCCTACGAGCAGTACTTC.

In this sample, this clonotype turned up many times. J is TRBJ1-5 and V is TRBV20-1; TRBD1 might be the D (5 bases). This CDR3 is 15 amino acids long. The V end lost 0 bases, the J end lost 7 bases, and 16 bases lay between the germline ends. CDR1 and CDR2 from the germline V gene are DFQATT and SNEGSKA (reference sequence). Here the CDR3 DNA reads TGCAGTGCTAGAGAATCCGGCAGGGAGGAGCAGCCCCAGCATTTT. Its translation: CSARESGREEQPQHF.

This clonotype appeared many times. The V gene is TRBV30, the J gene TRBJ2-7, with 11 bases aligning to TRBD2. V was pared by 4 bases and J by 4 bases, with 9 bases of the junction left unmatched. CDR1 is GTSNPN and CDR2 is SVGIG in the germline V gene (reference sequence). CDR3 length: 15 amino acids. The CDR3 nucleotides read TGTGCCTGGACTGGCCCGGGACTAGCGGAATACGAGCAGTACTTC. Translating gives CAWTGPGLAEYEQYF.

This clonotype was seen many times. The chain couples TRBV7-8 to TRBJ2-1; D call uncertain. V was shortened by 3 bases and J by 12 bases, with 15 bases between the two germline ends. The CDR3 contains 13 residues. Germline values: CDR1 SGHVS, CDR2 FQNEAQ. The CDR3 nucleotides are TGTGCCAGCAGCTTGGATATAACCCTCCCGCAGTTCTTC. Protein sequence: CASSLDITLPQFF.

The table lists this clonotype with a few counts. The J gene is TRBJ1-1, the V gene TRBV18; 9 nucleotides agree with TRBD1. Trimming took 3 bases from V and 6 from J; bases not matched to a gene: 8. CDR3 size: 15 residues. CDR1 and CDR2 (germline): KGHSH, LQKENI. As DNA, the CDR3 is TGTGCCAGCTCACCGCCCGAGACAGGGGGGGCTGAAGCTTTCTTT. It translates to CASSPPETGGAEAFF.

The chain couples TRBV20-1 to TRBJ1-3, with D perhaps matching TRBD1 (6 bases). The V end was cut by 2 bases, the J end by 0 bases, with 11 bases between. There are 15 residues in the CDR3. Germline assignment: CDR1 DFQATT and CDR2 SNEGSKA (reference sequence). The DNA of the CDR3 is TGCAGTGCTAGACAAACAGGGTACTCTGGAAACACCATATATTTT. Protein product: CSARQTGYSGNTIYF.

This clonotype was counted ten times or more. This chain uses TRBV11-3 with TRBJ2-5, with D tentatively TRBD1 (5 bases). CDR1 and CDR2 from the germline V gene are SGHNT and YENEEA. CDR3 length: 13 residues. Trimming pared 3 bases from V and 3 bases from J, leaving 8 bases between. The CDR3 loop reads CASSFKGEETQYF. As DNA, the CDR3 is TGTGCCAGCAGCTTTAAAGGGGAAGAGACCCAGTACTTC.

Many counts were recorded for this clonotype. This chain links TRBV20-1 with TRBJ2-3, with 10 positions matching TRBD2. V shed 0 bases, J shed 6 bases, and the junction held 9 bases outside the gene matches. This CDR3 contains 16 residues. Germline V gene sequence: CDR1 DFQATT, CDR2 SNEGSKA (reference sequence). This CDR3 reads CSARDALAGVGDTQYF. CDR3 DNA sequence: TGCAGTGCTAGAGATGCCCTAGCGGGAGTGGGGGATACGCAGTATTTT.

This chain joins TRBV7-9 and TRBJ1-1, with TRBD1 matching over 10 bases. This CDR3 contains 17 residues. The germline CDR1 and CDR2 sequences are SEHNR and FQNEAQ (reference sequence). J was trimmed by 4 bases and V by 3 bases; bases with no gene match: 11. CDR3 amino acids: CASSFDRGLKRSTEAFF. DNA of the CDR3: TGTGCCAGCAGCTTTGACAGGGGGCTTAAGCGGAGCACTGAAGCTTTCTTT.

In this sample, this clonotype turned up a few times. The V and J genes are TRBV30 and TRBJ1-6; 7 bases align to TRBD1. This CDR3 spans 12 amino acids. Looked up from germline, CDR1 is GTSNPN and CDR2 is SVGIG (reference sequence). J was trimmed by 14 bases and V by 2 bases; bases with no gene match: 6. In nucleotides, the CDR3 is TGTGCCTGGAGTTCTTTCGGACAGGCCCTCCACTTT. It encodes CAWSSFGQALHF.

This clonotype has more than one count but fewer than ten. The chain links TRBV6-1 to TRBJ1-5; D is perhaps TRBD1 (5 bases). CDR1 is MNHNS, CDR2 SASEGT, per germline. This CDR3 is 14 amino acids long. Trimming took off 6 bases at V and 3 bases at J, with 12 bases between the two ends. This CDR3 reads CASRLSGPNQPQHF. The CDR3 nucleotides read TGTGCCAGCAGGCTATCAGGGCCCAATCAGCCCCAGCATTTT.

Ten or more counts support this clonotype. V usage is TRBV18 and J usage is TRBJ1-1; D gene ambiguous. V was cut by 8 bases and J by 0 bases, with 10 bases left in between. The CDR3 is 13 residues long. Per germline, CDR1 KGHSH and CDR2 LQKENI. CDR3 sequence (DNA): TGTGCCAGCCGGAGGGAGATGAACACTGAAGCTTTCTTT. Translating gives CASRREMNTEAFF.

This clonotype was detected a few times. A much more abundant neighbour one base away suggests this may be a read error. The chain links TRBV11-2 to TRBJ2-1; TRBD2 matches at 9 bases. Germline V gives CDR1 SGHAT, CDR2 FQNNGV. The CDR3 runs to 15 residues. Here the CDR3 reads CTSSFFTSGYNEQFF. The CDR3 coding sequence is TGTACCAGCAGCTTTTTTACTAGCGGGTACAATGAGCAGTTCTTC.

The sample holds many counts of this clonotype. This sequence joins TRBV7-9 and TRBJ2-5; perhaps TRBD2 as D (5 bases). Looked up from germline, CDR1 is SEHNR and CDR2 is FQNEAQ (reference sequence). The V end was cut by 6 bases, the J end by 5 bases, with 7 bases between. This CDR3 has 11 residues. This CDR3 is CASRWEETQYF. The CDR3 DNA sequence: TGTGCCAGCAGATGGGAGGAGACCCAGTACTTC.

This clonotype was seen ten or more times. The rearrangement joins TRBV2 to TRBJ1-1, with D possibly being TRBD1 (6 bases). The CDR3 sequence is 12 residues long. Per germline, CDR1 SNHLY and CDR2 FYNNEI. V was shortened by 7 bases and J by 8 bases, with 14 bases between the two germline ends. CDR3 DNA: TGTGCCAGCACCCGCGGGGGGACAGAAGCTTTCTTT. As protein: CASTRGGTEAFF.

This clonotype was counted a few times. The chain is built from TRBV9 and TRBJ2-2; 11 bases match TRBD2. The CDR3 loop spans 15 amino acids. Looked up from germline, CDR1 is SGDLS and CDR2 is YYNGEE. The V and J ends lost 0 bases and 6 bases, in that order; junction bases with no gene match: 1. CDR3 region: CASSVASGRSGELFF. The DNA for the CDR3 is TGTGCCAGCAGCGTAGCTAGCGGGAGGTCCGGGGAGCTGTTTTTT.

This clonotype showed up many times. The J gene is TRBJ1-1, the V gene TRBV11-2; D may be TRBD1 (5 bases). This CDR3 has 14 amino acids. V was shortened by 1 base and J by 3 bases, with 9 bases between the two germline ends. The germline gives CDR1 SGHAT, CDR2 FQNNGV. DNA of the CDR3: TGTGCCAGCAGCTTAGTAGTGGGGGACACTGAAGCTTTCTTT. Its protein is CASSLVVGDTEAFF.

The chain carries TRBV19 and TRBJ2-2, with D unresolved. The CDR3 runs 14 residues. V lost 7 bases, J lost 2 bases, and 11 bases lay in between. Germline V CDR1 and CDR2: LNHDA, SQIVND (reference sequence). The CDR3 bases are TGTGCCAGTAATGGGCGGAGAAACACCGGGGAGCTGTTTTTT. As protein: CASNGRRNTGELFF.

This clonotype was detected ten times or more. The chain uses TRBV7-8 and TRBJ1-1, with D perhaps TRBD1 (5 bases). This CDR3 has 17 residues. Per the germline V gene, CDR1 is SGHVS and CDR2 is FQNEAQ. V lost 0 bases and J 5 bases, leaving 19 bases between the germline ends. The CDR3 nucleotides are TGTGCCAGCAGCTTAGCACGTAAGGGACCAAGGAGGACTGAAGCTTTCTTT. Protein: CASSLARKGPRRTEAFF.

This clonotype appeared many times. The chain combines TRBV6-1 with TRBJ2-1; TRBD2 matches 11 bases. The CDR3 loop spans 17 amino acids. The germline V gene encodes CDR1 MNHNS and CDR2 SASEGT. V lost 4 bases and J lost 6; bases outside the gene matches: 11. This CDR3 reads CASSARSGRADRNEQFF. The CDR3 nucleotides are TGTGCCAGCAGTGCCCGTAGCGGGAGGGCCGATCGCAATGAGCAGTTCTTC.

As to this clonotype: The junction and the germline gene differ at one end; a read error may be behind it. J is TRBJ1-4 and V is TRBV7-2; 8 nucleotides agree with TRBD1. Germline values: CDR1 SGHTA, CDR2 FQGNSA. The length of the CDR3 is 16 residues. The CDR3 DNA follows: TGTGCCAGCAGCTTAACTCCAGGGGGCGGGCGAGAAAAACTGCTTTTT. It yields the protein CASSLTPGGGREKLLF. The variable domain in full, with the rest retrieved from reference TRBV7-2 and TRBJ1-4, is GAGVSQSPSNKVTEKGKDVELRCDPISGHTALYWYRQSLGQGLEFLIYFQGNSAPDKSGLPSDRFSAERTGGSVSTLTIQRTQQEDSAVYLCASSLTPGGGREKLLFGSGTQLSVL.

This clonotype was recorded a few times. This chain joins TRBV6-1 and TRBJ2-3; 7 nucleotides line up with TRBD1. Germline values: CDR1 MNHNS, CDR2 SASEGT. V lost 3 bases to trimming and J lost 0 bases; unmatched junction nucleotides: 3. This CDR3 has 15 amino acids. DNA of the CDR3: TGTGCCAGCAGTGAGGGACAGACTAGCACAGATACGCAGTATTTT. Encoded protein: CASSEGQTSTDTQYF.

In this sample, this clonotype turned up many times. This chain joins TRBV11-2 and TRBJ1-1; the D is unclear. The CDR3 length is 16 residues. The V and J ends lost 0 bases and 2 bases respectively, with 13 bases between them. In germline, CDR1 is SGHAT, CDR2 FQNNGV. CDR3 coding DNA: TGTGCCAGCAGCTTAGATCGTCCCTATTATAACACTGAAGCTTTCTTT. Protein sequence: CASSLDRPYYNTEAFF.